This TCR beta chain was recovered during a study of cytomegalovirus exposure and HLA in healthy donors. Study results and caveats: The study listed approximately 160 cytomegalovirus-associated TCR beta chains.

Of note for this clone: Its antigen is not identified.

Clones were sequenced by immunoSEQ multiplex PCR, and TCRdb holds only the in-frame ones, with some missing. The sample shows 90,000 to 150,000 clones, approximately 88% of them seen only once. The germline gives CDR1 GTSNPN, CDR2 SVGIG (reference sequence). The V gene end was trimmed by 5 bases and the J gene end by 1 base; junction bases not matched to a gene: 7. The CDR3 contains 14 residues. This receptor was taken from a man younger than 35 in good health and CMV-seronegative. The V and J genes are TRBV30 and TRBJ1-1; 7 bases are a match to TRBD1. The specimen was PBMCs. The CDR3 is CAWYGQVSNTEAFF. Here the CDR3 DNA reads TGTGCCTGGTATGGACAGGTATCGAACACTGAAGCTTTCTTT. Full variable domain (remainder filled in from reference TRBV30 and TRBJ1-1): SQTIHQWPATLVQPVGSPLSLECTVEGTSNPNLYWYRQAAGRGLQLLFYSVGIGQISSEVPQNLSASRPQDRQFILSSKKLLLSDSGFYLCAWYGQVSNTEAFFGQGTRLTVV.